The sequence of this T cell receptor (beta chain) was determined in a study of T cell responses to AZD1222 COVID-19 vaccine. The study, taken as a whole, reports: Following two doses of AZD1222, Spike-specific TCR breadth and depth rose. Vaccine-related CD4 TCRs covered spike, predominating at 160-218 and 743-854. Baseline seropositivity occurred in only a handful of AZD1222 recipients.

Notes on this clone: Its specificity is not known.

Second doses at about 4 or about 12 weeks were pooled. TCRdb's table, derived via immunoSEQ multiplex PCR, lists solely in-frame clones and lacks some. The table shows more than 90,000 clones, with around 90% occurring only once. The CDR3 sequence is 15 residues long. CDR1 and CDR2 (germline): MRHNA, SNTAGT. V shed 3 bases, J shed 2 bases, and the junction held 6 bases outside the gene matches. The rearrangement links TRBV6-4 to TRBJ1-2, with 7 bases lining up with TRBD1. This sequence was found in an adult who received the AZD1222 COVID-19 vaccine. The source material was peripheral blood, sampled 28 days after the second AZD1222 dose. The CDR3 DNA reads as TGTGCCAGCAGTGAGGAGTGGGGACAGAACTATGGCTACACCTTC. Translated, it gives CASSEEWGQNYGYTF.